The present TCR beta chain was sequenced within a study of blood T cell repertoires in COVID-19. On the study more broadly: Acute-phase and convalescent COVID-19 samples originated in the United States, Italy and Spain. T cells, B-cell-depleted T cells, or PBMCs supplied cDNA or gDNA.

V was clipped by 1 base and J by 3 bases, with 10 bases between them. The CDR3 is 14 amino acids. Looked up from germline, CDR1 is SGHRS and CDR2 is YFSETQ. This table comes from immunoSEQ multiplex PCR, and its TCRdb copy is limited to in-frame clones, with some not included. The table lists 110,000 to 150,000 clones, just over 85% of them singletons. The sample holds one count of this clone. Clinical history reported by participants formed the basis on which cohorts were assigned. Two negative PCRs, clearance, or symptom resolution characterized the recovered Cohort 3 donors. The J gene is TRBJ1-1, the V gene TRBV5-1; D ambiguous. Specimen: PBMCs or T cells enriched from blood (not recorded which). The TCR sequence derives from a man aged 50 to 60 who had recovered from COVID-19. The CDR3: CASSLRGVDTEAFF. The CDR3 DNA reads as TGCGCCAGCAGCTTGCGGGGTGTGGACACTGAAGCTTTCTTT.